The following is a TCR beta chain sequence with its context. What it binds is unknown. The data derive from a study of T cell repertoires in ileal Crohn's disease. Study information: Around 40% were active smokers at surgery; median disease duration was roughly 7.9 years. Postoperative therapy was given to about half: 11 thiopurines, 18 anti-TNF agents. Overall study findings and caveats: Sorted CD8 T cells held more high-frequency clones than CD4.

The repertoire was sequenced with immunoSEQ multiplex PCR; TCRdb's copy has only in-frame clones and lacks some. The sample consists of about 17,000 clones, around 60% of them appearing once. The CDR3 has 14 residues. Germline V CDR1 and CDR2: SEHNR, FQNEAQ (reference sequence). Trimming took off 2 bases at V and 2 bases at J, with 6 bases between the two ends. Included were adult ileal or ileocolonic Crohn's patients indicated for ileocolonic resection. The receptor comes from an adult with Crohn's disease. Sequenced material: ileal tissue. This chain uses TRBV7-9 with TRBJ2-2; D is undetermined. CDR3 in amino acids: CASSLMSNTGELFF. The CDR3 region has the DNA TGTGCCAGCAGCTTAATGTCTAACACCGGGGAGCTGTTTTTT.